The present entry profiles one T cell receptor (beta chain) with its context. Its antigen specificity is not known. No base qualities exist here, and no much larger clone lies one base off it. The cohort was made up of 500 to 850 healthy bone marrow donors. At the time of sampling, every cohort member was nominally healthy, though immune exposures that went unrecorded were likely present. The donor tested CMV seronegative and was one of the 352 seronegative cohort members. Each donor provided a peripheral blood sample, and peripheral blood mononuclear cells were used for TCR beta sequencing. Genomic DNA was extracted from the blood cell samples with the Qiagen DNeasy Blood Extraction Kit. The data are from a study of cytomegalovirus exposure and HLA in healthy donors (TCRdb year 2017). About the study as a whole: According to an earlier analysis of 450 to 650 of the donors, some 180 million T cells yielded some 120 million unique TCR beta sequences and 276 Gb of sequence data. Among the roughly 400 genotyped donors, roughly 80% belonged to the genetic ancestry cluster associated with self-reported Caucasian donors. Donor age, sex, ethnicity and CMV serostatus were compiled together with the repertoire data. The study used immunosequencing to profile the T cell repertoires of several hundred subjects and linked those repertoires to cytomegalovirus serostatus. Both class I and class II loci were covered by HLA typing, at four-digit resolution. To predict cytomegalovirus infection status, the study brought together high-throughput TCR immunosequencing, statistical association of individual TCRs with disease status, and machine learning. An early release that covered roughly 600 HLA-typed donors contained approximately 300 gigabases of sequencing data and 65 million to 100 million unique TCR sequences. Among a few hundred genotyped donors of the cohort, an average of 235,054 unique TCR beta nucleotide sequences were sequenced per donor, around 18% of them non-productive. In a later analysis, previously published TCR beta repertoires from some 640 donors were re-analyzed and high-resolution HLA genotyping was added so that TCR occurrence patterns could be studied. Every discovery cohort repertoire had been produced on one sequencing platform. An earlier analysis of 587 of the donors used high-throughput TCR beta sequencing to judge whether each TCR beta V gene segment behaved as functional or pseudogenic. In addition to the first cohort of 650 to 800 subjects, a separate validation cohort of about 120 different subjects was used. Typing coverage differed by locus: A, B, C, DRB1 and DQB1 were typed in about 620-640 donors, DQA1 in 522, DPA1 in around 610, and DPB1 in 400 to 490. The later analysis used no new phenotypic data to find candidate immune exposures, relying instead on TCR beta sequences and their occurrence across donors. Roughly 5 DR-DQ haplotypes were handled as single units for association and clustering, since linkage in the cohort was strong. The study aimed to test whether signatures of past pathogen exposure could be identified by cataloging public T cell receptors. Genome-wide SNP genotypes for about 65% of the roughly 670 donors were used in a later genetic analysis, which treated that subset as a discovery cohort.

The receptor library was made with the immunoSEQ multiplex PCR assay. For the multiplex PCR, a mixture combining 60 forward primers for TCR Vbeta segments and 13 reverse primers for TCR Jbeta segments was used. Amplification of the CDR3 region of rearranged TCR beta genes was performed with a multiplex PCR assay on genomic DNA. On the Illumina HiSeq System, the amplified TCR beta libraries were sequenced as 87-base-pair reads. The original pipeline was this. A later analysis counted 65 million to 90 million unique TCR beta chains across the 650 to 800 repertoires, and approximately 11 million of these chains were shared by at least two donors. To remove PCR and sequencing errors, raw reads were error-corrected and collapsed into unique sequences using a nearest-neighbor algorithm that merged closely related sequences. Alignment of CDR3 sequences to IMGT reference sequences was used to assign V, D and J gene segments. Each retained sequence needed at least a six-nucleotide match to both a V gene segment and a J gene segment. A rearrangement was called productive if the CDR3 had no stop codons and remained in frame with V and J, and every other rearrangement was called non-productive. Following IMGT convention, CDR3 was defined as the stretch from the second conserved V-encoded cysteine up to the conserved J-encoded phenylalanine. The earlier analysis of about 590 of the donors excluded sequences that lacked an unambiguous match to a single V gene segment. An earlier analysis of 550 to 650 of the donors classified V segments as functional when productive rearrangements were above 56.7% and as segregating when the standard deviation between donors was above 5%. To diagnose cytomegalovirus status from the catalog of TCR beta chain sequences, a statistical classification framework was built. A later analysis assigned V and J genes by comparing TCR nucleotide sequences with IMGT/GENE-DB human TR gene sequences. Using the TCRdist pipeline, a later analysis assigned CDR3 sequences along with most-parsimonious VDJ recombination scenarios. In a later analysis, each TCR beta chain was defined by its CDR3 amino acid sequence together with its V-gene family, and reads lacking a unique V-gene family were excluded. As a way to deal with suspected cross-contamination and a sequencing artifact, a later analysis dropped under 600 nucleotide sequences that were highly shared and had low generation probability. For each public chain, a later analysis derived a clonal expansion index from normalized ranks of inferred template counts within each repertoire. In a later analysis, generation probabilities were computed with a VDJ recombination model fitted to out-of-frame rearrangements, and the resulting probabilities were checked against IGoR. In a later analysis, hypergeometric tests were used to score TCR-TCR, TCR-HLA and TCR-CMV co-occurrence, with a repertoire-size bias correction applied to TCR pairs. A later analysis estimated false discovery rates by permuting HLA or CMV assignments 20 times. In a later analysis, co-occurring TCRs were grouped using DBSCAN, with TCRdist sequence similarity added in when clustering inside HLA-allele-positive subsets. Repertoires with fewer than 30,000 or more than 120,000 public chains were left out of co-occurrence clustering, as were a handful of repertoires with anomalous nucleotide sharing. The immuneACCESS repertoire file appears here via TCRdb, limited to in-frame rearrangements. These files lack a portion of the clones; in checked studies, under half of the deficit traces to unresolved V genes, and the cause of the others is not known. The V and J calls and clone size come from that table; D and trimming were worked out from the DNA. The sample profile shows over 60,000 clones; less than 85% of them were found once. Roughly 5.7% of the sample is in the top ten clones.

Here is what the overall study found, with its caveats: Immune exposure information for the cohort was limited to CMV serostatus. Compared with equally common non-associated chains, HLA-associated TCR beta chains in a later analysis were more clonally expanded and had lower generation probabilities. Across donors, most TCR sequences were observed very rarely, whereas some public TCRs were present in many individuals. Because counts were too low, seventeen rarely observed V segments, including chromosome 9 orphons, were excluded from the earlier analysis of under 650 of the donors. A further reported finding was that TCR beta sequences accurately predicted the HLA-A and HLA-B alleles for most subjects in the first cohort. According to a later analysis, TCR association rates differed among HLA loci, with DRB1 alleles showing the most associated TCRs and HLA-C alleles showing the fewest. This cohort had only TCR beta chains sequenced, and the lack of alpha or paired-chain data limited which features could be detected. The sequencing pipeline was judged likely to have produced a cluster of highly shared sequence variants as a technical artifact. Sequencing depth was assumed to be roughly uniform across donors in the presence/absence analyses, though that assumption may not hold. An association between a missense DCLRE1C variant and V-gene and J-gene trimming of TCR beta chains was found in a later genetic analysis and replicated in an independent cohort. Three of the identified cytomegalovirus-associated TCR beta chains were confirmed in vitro to be specific for cytomegalovirus antigens. A total of roughly 160 TCR beta chains were listed by the study as associated with cytomegalovirus. Several of the top co-occurrence clusters appeared to be linked to parvovirus B19, influenza, CMV and Epstein-Barr virus, according to a later analysis. Because HLA typing was missing for some donors at each locus, association tests included only the typed subset. A later genetic analysis reported fewer N-insertions in productive TCRs among donors in an Asian-associated ancestry cluster than the 666-donor mean. A later analysis associated about 17,000 TCR beta sequences with specific HLA alleles at a false discovery rate of 0.05. Most CMV-associated TCR beta chains appeared to be HLA-restricted in a later analysis, and the HLA associations seemed to be driven largely by CMV exposure. Correlated functional status among segregating V segments might be attributable to linkage disequilibrium, but an unknown experimental factor could not be ruled out. When HLA alleles, especially DR and DQ, strongly co-occurred, attributing TCR associations to individual alleles was difficult. In both the original and validation cohorts, the classifier was reported to diagnose cytomegalovirus status with high specificity and sensitivity. Broadly in line with IMGT annotations, most TCR beta V segments showed up in productive rearrangements about 90% or about 30% of the time in an earlier analysis of approximately 640 of the donors. The authors suggested that the approach could potentially be extended to other disease states and immunological phenotypes.

Sequenced sample: PBMCs. This clonotype was obtained from a woman in her 30s in good health and CMV-seronegative.

The CDR3 here reads CASSKTSGFANTGELFF. The DNA sequence reads TGTGCCAGCAGTAAGACTAGCGGGTTCGCGAACACCGGGGAGCTGTTTTTT. The receptor chain draws on TRBV27 and TRBJ2-2; TRBD2 aligns with 10 central bases. CDR1 is given as MNHEY and CDR2 as SMNVEV, both from the germline V gene (reference sequence). From the cysteine through the phenylalanine, the CDR3 covers 17 amino acids. The kept DNA is CDR3 alone, 51 bases in frame from the first base. Relative to germline, V is missing 5 bases and J is missing 0 bases, with 6 bases of the junction outside any gene match.